One T cell receptor (beta chain) is described in this entry. What it binds is unknown. Time point denoted: week 5, during vaccination. Topical imiquimod accompanied each vaccine dose, which consisted of 300 ug of mutant IDH1 20-mer peptide. These data come from a study of a mutant IDH1 vaccine in newly diagnosed glioma. Study overall: Patients arrived already treated with radiotherapy, temozolomide, or both, most having had both.

Profiled with immunoSEQ multiplex PCR; TCRdb holds only in-frame clones, not every one. The sample has 30,000 to 35,000 clones; 45% to 70% are singletons. The sequenced sample was PBMCs, obtained from a glioma patient whose treatment included an IDH1 peptide vaccine. This receptor was taken from a woman between 18 and 29 years old with glioma.

The CDR3 DNA sequence: TGTGCCAGCAGCTCACAGACGCCTCAAGAGACCCAGTACTTC. Its translation: CASSSQTPQETQYF. The gene calls are TRBV7-8 and TRBJ2-5; D not resolved. Germline values: CDR1 SGHVS, CDR2 FQNEAQ. The length of the CDR3 is 14 residues. The V end was cut by 4 bases, the J end by 2 bases, with 11 bases between.